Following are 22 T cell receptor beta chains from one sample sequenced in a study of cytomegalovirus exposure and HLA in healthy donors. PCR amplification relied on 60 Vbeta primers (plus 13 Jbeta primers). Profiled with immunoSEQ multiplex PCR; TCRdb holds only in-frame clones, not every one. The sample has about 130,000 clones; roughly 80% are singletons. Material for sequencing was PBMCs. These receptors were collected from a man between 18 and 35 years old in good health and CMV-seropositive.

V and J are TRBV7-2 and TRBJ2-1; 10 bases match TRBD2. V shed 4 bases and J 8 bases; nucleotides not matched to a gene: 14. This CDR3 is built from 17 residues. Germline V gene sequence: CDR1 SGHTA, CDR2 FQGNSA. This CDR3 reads CASSSGGRAGGQDEQFF. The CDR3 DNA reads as TGTGCCAGCAGCTCGGGAGGGCGAGCGGGAGGGCAGGATGAGCAGTTCTTC.

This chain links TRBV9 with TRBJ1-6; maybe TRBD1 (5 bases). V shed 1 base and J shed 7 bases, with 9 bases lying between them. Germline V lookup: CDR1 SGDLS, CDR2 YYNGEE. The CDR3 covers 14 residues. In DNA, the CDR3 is TGTGCCAGCAGCGTATTCGGGGGGAATTCACCCCTCCACTTT. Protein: CASSVFGGNSPLHF. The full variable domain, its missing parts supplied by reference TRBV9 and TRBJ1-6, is DSGVTQTPKHLITATGQRVTLRCSPRSGDLSVYWYQQSLDQGLQFLIQYYNGEERAKGNILERFSAQQFPDLHSELNLSSLELGDSALYFCASSVFGGNSPLHFGNGTRLTVT.

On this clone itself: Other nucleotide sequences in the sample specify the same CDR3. The CDR3 reads CASSLGQGSYEQYF. CDR3 sequence (DNA): TGTGCCAGCAGCTTGGGACAGGGGTCCTACGAGCAGTACTTC. The chain combines TRBV5-4 with TRBJ2-7; 8 positions agree with TRBD1. The CDR3 has 14 residues. Per germline, CDR1 SGHNT and CDR2 YYREEE (reference sequence). The V segment lost 0 bases and the J segment 1 base; nucleotides outside the gene matches: 0.

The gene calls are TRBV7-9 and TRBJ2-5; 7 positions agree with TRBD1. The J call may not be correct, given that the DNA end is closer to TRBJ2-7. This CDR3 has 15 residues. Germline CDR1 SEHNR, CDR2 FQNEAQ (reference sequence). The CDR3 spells CASSHPRDSSYEQYF. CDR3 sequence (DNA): TGTGCCAGCAGCCACCCGAGGGACAGCTCCTACGAGCAGTACTTC.

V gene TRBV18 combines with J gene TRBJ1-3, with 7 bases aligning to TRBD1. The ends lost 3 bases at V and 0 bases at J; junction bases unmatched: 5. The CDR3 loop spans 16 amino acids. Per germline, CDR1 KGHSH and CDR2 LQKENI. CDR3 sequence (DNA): TGTGCCAGCTCACCGAACAGGGACAGCTCTGGAAACACCATATATTTT. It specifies CASSPNRDSSGNTIYF. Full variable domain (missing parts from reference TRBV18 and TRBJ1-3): NAGVMQNPRHLVRRRGQEARLRCSPMKGHSHVYWYRQLPEEGLKFMVYLQKENIIDESGMPKERFSAEFPKEGPSILRIQQVVRGDSAAYFCASSPNRDSSGNTIYFGEGSWLTVV.

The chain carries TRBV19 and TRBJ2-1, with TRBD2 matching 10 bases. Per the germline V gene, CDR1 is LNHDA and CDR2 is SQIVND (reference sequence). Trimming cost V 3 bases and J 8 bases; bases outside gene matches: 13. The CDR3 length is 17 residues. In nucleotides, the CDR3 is TGTGCCAGTAGTATTTTCCGACTAGCGGGTTCGGATGATGAGCAGTTCTTC. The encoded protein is CASSIFRLAGSDDEQFF.

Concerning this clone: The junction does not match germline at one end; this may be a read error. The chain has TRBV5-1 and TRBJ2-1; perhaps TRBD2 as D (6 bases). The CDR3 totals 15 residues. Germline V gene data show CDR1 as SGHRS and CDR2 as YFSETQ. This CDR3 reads CASSLVRLDPNGQFF. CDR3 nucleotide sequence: TGCGCCAGCAGCTTGGTACGACTAGACCCCAATGGGCAGTTCTTC.

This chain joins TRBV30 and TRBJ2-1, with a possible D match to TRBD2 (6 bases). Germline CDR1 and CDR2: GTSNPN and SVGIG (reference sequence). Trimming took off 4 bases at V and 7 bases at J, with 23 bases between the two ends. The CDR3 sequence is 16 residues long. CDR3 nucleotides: TGTGCCTGGACGCCAGGGCTAGCGAATCGGAGGAATGAGCAGTTCTTC. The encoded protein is CAWTPGLANRRNEQFF.

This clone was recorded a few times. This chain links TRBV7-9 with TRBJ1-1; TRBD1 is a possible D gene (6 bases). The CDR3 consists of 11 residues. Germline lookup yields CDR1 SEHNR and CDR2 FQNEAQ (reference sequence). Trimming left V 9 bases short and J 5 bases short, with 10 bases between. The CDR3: CASNTGTEAFF. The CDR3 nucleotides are TGTGCCAGTAATACAGGGACTGAAGCTTTCTTT.

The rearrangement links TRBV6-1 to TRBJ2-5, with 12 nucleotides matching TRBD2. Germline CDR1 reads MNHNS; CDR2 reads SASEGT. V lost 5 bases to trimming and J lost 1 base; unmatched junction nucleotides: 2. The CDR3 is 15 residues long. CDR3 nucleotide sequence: TGTGCCAGCAGTAAGACTAGCGGGGGCCAAGAGACCCAGTACTTC. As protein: CASSKTSGGQETQYF.

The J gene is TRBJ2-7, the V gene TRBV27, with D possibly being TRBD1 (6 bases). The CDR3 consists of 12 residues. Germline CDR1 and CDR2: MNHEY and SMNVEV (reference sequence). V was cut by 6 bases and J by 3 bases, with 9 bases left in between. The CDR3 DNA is TGTGCCAGCAGCCCAGGGGACTACGAGCAGTACTTC. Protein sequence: CASSPGDYEQYF.

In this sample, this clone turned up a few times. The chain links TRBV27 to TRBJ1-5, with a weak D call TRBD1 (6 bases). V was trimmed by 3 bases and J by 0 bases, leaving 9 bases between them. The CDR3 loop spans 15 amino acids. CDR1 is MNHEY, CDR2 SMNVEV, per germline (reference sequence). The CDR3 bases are TGTGCCAGCAGTTTTAGGGGGTATAGCAATCAGCCCCAGCATTTT. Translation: CASSFRGYSNQPQHF.

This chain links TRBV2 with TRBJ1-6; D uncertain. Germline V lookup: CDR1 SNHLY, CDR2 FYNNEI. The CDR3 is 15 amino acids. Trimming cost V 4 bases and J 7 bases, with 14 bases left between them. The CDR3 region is CASSGLTPGNSPLHF. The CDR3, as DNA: TGTGCCAGCAGTGGCCTAACCCCGGGGAATTCACCCCTCCACTTT. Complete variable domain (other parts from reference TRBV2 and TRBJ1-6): EPEVTQTPSHQVTQMGQEVILRCVPISNHLYFYWYRQILGQKVEFLVSFYNNEISEKSEIFDDQFSVERPDGSNFTLKIRSTKLEDSAMYFCASSGLTPGNSPLHFGNGTRLTVT.

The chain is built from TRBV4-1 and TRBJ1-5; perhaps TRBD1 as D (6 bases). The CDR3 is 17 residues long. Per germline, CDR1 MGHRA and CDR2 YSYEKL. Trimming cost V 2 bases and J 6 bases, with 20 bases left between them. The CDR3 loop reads CASSQLGQGPDVQPQHF. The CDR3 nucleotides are TGCGCCAGCAGCCAATTAGGGCAGGGGCCTGATGTTCAGCCCCAGCATTTT.

The CDR3 nucleotides read TGTGCCAGCAGCGATAAACAGAGCACAGATACGCAGTATTTT. Protein product: CASSDKQSTDTQYF. The V call is TRBV11-2, the J call TRBJ2-3; D is undetermined. Germline V gene sequence: CDR1 SGHAT, CDR2 FQNNGV. Deletions cut 5 bases from V and 0 bases from J, with 9 bases between. The CDR3 loop spans 14 amino acids.

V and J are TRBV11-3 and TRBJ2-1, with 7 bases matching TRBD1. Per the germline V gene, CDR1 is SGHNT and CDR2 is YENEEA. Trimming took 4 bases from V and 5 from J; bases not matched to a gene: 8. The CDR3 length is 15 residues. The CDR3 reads CASSSWGDRDNEQFF. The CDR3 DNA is TGTGCCAGCAGCTCTTGGGGCGACAGGGACAATGAGCAGTTCTTC. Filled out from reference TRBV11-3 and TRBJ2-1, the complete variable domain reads EAGVVQSPRYKIIEKKQPVAFWCNPISGHNTLYWYLQNLGQGPELLIRYENEEAVDDSQLPKDRFSAERLKGVDSTLKIQPAELGDSAVYLCASSSWGDRDNEQFFGPGTRLTVL.

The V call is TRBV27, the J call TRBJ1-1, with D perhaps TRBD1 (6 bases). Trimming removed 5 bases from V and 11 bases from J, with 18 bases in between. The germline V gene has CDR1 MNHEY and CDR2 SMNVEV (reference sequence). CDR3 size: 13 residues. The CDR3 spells CASSALTGSWAFF. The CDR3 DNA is TGTGCCAGCAGTGCCTTGACAGGTTCGTGGGCTTTCTTT.

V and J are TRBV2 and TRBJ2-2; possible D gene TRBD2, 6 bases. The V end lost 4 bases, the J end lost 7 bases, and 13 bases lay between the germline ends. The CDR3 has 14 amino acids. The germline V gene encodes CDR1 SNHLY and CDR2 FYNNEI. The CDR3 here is CASSGLAGGGELFF. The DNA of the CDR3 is TGTGCCAGCAGTGGGTTGGCCGGGGGCGGGGAGCTGTTTTTT.

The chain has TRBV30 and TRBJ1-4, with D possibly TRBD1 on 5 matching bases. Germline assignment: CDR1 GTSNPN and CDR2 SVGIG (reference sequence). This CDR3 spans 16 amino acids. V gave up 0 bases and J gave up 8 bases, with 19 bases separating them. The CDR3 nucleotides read TGTGCCTGGAGTGTGGGGCAGGTCCTACGGGGGGAAAAACTGTTTTTT. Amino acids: CAWSVGQVLRGEKLFF.

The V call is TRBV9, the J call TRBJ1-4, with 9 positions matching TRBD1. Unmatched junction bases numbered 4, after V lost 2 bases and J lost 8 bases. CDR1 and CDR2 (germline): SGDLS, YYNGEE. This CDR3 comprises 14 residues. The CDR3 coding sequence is TGTGCCAGCAGCGTCGGGACAGGGCGCGAAAAACTGTTTTTT. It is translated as CASSVGTGREKLFF. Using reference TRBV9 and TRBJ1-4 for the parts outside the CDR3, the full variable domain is DSGVTQTPKHLITATGQRVTLRCSPRSGDLSVYWYQQSLDQGLQFLIQYYNGEERAKGNILERFSAQQFPDLHSELNLSSLELGDSALYFCASSVGTGREKLFFGSGTQLSVL.

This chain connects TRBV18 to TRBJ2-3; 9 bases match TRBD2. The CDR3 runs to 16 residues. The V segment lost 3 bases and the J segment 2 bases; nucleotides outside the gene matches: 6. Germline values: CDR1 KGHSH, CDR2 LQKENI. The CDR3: CASSPEAGGLTDTQYF. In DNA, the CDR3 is TGTGCCAGCTCACCTGAAGCGGGGGGACTCACAGATACGCAGTATTTT.

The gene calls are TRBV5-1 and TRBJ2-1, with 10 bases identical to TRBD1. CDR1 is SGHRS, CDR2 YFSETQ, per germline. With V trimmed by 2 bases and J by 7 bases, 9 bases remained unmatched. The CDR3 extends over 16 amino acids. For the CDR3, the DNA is TGCGCCAGCAGCTTAGATGGGACAGGGGTTACAAATGAGCAGTTCTTC. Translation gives CASSLDGTGVTNEQFF. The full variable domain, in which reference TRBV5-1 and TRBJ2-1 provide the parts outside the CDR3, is KAGVTQTPRYLIKTRGQQVTLSCSPISGHRSVSWYQQTPGQGLQFLFEYFSETQRNKGNFPGRFSGRQFSNSRSEMNVSTLELGDSALYLCASSLDGTGVTNEQFFGPGTRLTVL.